This TCR beta chain was recorded in a study of T cell repertoires in cytomegalovirus infection. The germline CDR1 and CDR2 sequences are SGHAT and FQNNGV. The CDR3 covers 12 residues. Trimming took 5 bases from V and 5 from J, leaving 8 bases between them. Study-level findings and limits: In two of eight donors, the top clonotype was HLA-C-restricted CMV-specific. The study identified carriers of CMV plus the relevant HLA from cumulative public TCR beta family frequency.

MiXCR was run by TCRdb on the reads, yielding one entry per CDR3 protein. The data hold 150,000 or so distinct CDR3 sequences, with about 15% observed a single time. With respect to this clonotype: Its specificity is unknown.

The sequenced material came from CD8+ T cells from PBMCs. This chain uses TRBV11-2 with TRBJ2-3; D remains unclear. This receptor was identified in a human donor in good health (CMV status not recorded). Some clones in this sample may be carry-over from other donors' samples. CDR3 in DNA: TGTGCCAGCAGCATATCGAGAGATACGCAGTATTTT. Protein sequence: CASSISRDTQYF.